This TCR beta chain was captured by sequencing in a study of CD8+ T cells in alopecia areata. This clone showed up just once. Its target is unknown. Alopecia areata patients gave lesional scalp punch biopsies and peripheral blood samples. Extraction of RNA preceded its reverse transcription into cDNA, which served as the sequencing template. Sequenced by immunoSEQ multiplex PCR; TCRdb stores in-frame clones only, minus some. The data hold around 140,000 clones, with about 90% observed a single time. There are 14 residues in the CDR3. The germline V gene has CDR1 MGHDK and CDR2 SYGVNS. V lost 2 bases to trimming and J lost 4 bases, with 11 bases between them. Overall study findings and caveats: Patients showed less clear TCR sequence sharing than mice, possibly partly because of HLA diversity. Affected scalp, especially in alopecia totalis/universalis, had a higher clonality than normal scalp did.

The sequencing used CD8+ T cells sorted from blood, collected at week 0. The receptor was isolated from a human donor with alopecia areata. The chain recombines TRBV25-1 with TRBJ1-1; D is unresolved. In nucleotides, the CDR3 is TGTGCCAGCAGTGAAGGGGTGGAAGCCACTGAAGCTTTCTTT. Translation gives CASSEGVEATEAFF.